Below are 5 T cell receptor beta chains sequenced from a single sample in a study of blood T cell repertoires in COVID-19. Profiled with immunoSEQ multiplex PCR; TCRdb holds only in-frame clones, not every one. The sample has approximately 72,000 clones, roughly 86% seen once. The sequenced sample consisted of peripheral blood. These receptors were collected from a woman between 55 and 75 years old with acute or convalescent COVID-19.

This rearrangement joins TRBV19 to TRBJ2-5; maybe TRBD2 (6 bases). From germline, CDR1 is LNHDA and CDR2 SQIVND (reference sequence). The V end was cut by 3 bases, the J end by 2 bases, with 13 bases between. The CDR3 contains 15 residues. The CDR3 DNA follows: TGTGCCAGTAGTATCCCAGGGCGGGGACAAGAGACCCAGTACTTC. It encodes CASSIPGRGQETQYF.

This sequence joins TRBV30 and TRBJ1-5; D gene ambiguous. The V end was cut by 5 bases, the J end by 4 bases, with 9 bases between. The CDR3 covers 12 residues. From germline, CDR1 is GTSNPN and CDR2 SVGIG (reference sequence). CDR3 DNA sequence: TGTGCCTGGGGCCGGGTTAATCAGCCCCAGCATTTT. Protein: CAWGRVNQPQHF.

This clone showed up just a few times. The V call is TRBV4-2, the J call TRBJ2-1; D perhaps matches TRBD2 (5 bases). CDR1 is LGHNA and CDR2 is YNFKEQ in the germline V gene. V lost 3 bases and J lost 0, with 12 bases in between. There are 16 residues in the CDR3. The CDR3 sequence: CASSQKRGLSYNEQFF. In nucleotides, the CDR3 is TGTGCCAGCAGCCAGAAACGGGGTCTCTCCTACAATGAGCAGTTCTTC.

V usage is TRBV20-1 and J usage is TRBJ2-5; D unclear. The germline CDR1 and CDR2 sequences are DFQATT and SNEGSKA (reference sequence). The V end lost 0 bases, the J end lost 4 bases, and 3 bases lay between the germline ends. This CDR3 contains 11 residues. The CDR3 nucleotides are TGCAGTGCTAGAGATCGAGAGACCCAGTACTTC. Its protein product is CSARDRETQYF.

The rearrangement uses TRBV5-1 and TRBJ1-2, with TRBD1 matching 7 bases. The V gene end was trimmed by 3 bases and the J gene end by 6 bases; junction bases not matched to a gene: 8. CDR1 is SGHRS, CDR2 YFSETQ, per germline. The CDR3 spans 14 residues. The DNA of the CDR3 is TGCGCCAGCAGCTGGGGGGACAGAGGAGATGGCTACACCTTC. Its protein product is CASSWGDRGDGYTF.